The rows below give T cell receptor beta chains drawn from one sample of a study of cytomegalovirus exposure and HLA in healthy donors. The method was immunoSEQ multiplex PCR; TCRdb's version includes in-frame clones alone and lacks a portion of them. The data hold approximately 160,000 clones, with around three quarters observed a single time. The sequenced sample was PBMCs. These receptors were taken from a woman in her twenties or thirties in good health and CMV-seronegative. CDR3s include the opening cysteine and the closing phenylalanine or tryptophan. Each record gives: D gene, clone size, J gene, V gene, CDR3 protein, CDR3 DNA. A D gene is named only where the DNA matches it firmly. Some rows have no size entry. The others give once, few or many, or a class for an expanded clone.

d_gene: TRBD2; abundance: -; j_gene: TRBJ2-7; v_gene: TRBV5-4; CDR3aa: CASSLGGGQSYEQYF; CDR3nt: TGTGCCAGCAGCCTCGGGGGGGGCCAATCCTACGAGCAGTACTTC
d_gene: TRBD1; abundance: -; j_gene: TRBJ1-2; v_gene: TRBV4-1; CDR3aa: CASSQGRDRGKNFYGYTF; CDR3nt: TGCGCCAGCAGCCAAGGCCGGGACAGGGGCAAAAATTTCTATGGCTACACCTTC
d_gene: TRBD1; abundance: -; j_gene: TRBJ1-2; v_gene: TRBV28; CDR3aa: CASSTWTGNNYGYTF; CDR3nt: TGTGCCAGCAGTACTTGGACAGGAAATAACTATGGCTACACCTTC
d_gene: TRBD2; abundance: -; j_gene: TRBJ2-7; v_gene: TRBV29-1; CDR3aa: CSVSGGGWPEQYF; CDR3nt: TGCAGCGTTTCGGGGGGGGGCTGGCCCGAGCAGTACTTC
d_gene: -; abundance: few; j_gene: TRBJ1-4; v_gene: TRBV18; CDR3aa: CASSSVGDSEKLFF; CDR3nt: TGTGCCAGCTCATCAGTAGGGGATTCGGAAAAACTGTTTTTT
d_gene: TRBD1; abundance: -; j_gene: TRBJ2-2; v_gene: TRBV7-9; CDR3aa: CASSPRDRVTGELFF; CDR3nt: TGTGCCAGCAGCCCCCGGGACAGGGTCACCGGGGAGCTGTTTTTT
d_gene: TRBD1; abundance: few; j_gene: TRBJ1-1; v_gene: TRBV7-9; CDR3aa: CASSLGPGTGKDTEAFF; CDR3nt: TGTGCCAGCAGCTTAGGCCCAGGGACAGGGAAGGACACTGAAGCTTTCTTT
d_gene: TRBD1; abundance: -; j_gene: TRBJ1-2; v_gene: TRBV19; CDR3aa: CATRGIGTGIYTF; CDR3nt: TGTGCCACCCGGGGAATTGGGACAGGGATTTACACCTTC
d_gene: TRBD2; abundance: -; j_gene: TRBJ2-1; v_gene: TRBV7-2; CDR3aa: CASSLPVAGGGYVEDEQFF; CDR3nt: TGTGCCAGCAGCTTGCCTGTGGCGGGCGGGGGGTACGTTGAGGATGAGCAGTTCTTC
d_gene: TRBD1; abundance: -; j_gene: TRBJ2-7; v_gene: TRBV27; CDR3aa: CASGDSSYEQYF; CDR3nt: TGTGCCAGCGGGGACAGCTCCTACGAGCAGTACTTC
d_gene: TRBD1; abundance: -; j_gene: TRBJ1-6; v_gene: TRBV7-2; CDR3aa: CASSLVGTGLLNSPLHF; CDR3nt: TGTGCCAGCAGCTTAGTAGGGACAGGACTCCTTAATTCACCCCTCCACTTT
d_gene: -; abundance: -; j_gene: TRBJ1-5; v_gene: TRBV7-9; CDR3aa: CASSLEAGPQPQHF; CDR3nt: TGTGCCAGCAGCTTAGAGGCAGGTCCCCAGCCCCAGCATTTT
d_gene: TRBD1; abundance: -; j_gene: TRBJ1-4; v_gene: TRBV7-9; CDR3aa: CASSPQGGENEKLFF; CDR3nt: TGTGCCAGCAGCCCCCAGGGGGGTGAGAATGAAAAACTGTTTTTT
d_gene: TRBD1; abundance: -; j_gene: TRBJ1-4; v_gene: TRBV6-5; CDR3aa: CASAGDRRLEKLFF; CDR3nt: TGTGCCAGCGCCGGGGACAGGCGTCTGGAAAAACTGTTTTTT
d_gene: -; abundance: -; j_gene: TRBJ2-6; v_gene: TRBV15; CDR3aa: CATSRDRGSGANVLTF; CDR3nt: TGTGCCACCAGCAGAGATCGGGGTTCCGGGGCCAACGTCCTGACTTTC
d_gene: TRBD2; abundance: -; j_gene: TRBJ2-3; v_gene: TRBV4-3; CDR3aa: CASSHGLAGDTDTQYF; CDR3nt: TGCGCCAGCAGCCACGGACTAGCGGGAGACACAGATACGCAGTATTTT
d_gene: TRBD1; abundance: -; j_gene: TRBJ1-1; v_gene: TRBV4-1; CDR3aa: CASSPRDRGNTEAFF; CDR3nt: TGCGCCAGCAGCCCCCGGGACAGGGGGAACACTGAAGCTTTCTTT
d_gene: TRBD1; abundance: -; j_gene: TRBJ1-3; v_gene: TRBV9; CDR3aa: CASSASGQSSGNTIYF; CDR3nt: TGTGCCAGCAGCGCGTCGGGACAGAGCTCTGGAAACACCATATATTTT
d_gene: -; abundance: -; j_gene: TRBJ1-2; v_gene: TRBV7-9; CDR3aa: CSSSLGQGPNYGYTF; CDR3nt: TGTTCCAGCAGCTTAGGGCAGGGGCCTAACTATGGCTACACCTTC
d_gene: TRBD1; abundance: -; j_gene: TRBJ1-2; v_gene: TRBV5-1; CDR3aa: CASSLGTVASNYGYTF; CDR3nt: TGCGCCAGCAGCTTAGGGACAGTGGCGTCTAACTATGGCTACACCTTC
d_gene: TRBD2; abundance: -; j_gene: TRBJ2-7; v_gene: TRBV11-2; CDR3aa: CASSLGLAGTYEQYF; CDR3nt: TGTGCCAGCAGCTTAGGGCTAGCGGGGACCTACGAGCAGTACTTC
d_gene: TRBD1; abundance: -; j_gene: TRBJ1-2; v_gene: TRBV27; CDR3aa: CASSLRQGRHGYTF; CDR3nt: TGTGCCAGCAGTTTACGACAGGGTCGGCATGGCTACACCTTC
d_gene: -; abundance: few; j_gene: TRBJ1-3; v_gene: TRBV5-4; CDR3aa: CASSQRTAGNTIYF; CDR3nt: TGTGCCAGCAGCCAGCGGACAGCTGGAAACACCATATATTTT
d_gene: TRBD1; abundance: -; j_gene: TRBJ1-4; v_gene: TRBV6-1; CDR3aa: CASSVTGGAREKLFF; CDR3nt: TGTGCCAGCAGTGTAACAGGGGGCGCCCGGGAAAAACTGTTTTTT
d_gene: -; abundance: -; j_gene: TRBJ1-4; v_gene: TRBV5-1; CDR3aa: CASSPYATNEKLFF; CDR3nt: TGCGCCAGCAGCCCCTATGCAACTAATGAAAAACTGTTTTTT
d_gene: -; abundance: -; j_gene: TRBJ1-1; v_gene: TRBV27; CDR3aa: CASSLLPDTEAFF; CDR3nt: TGTGCCAGCAGTTTATTGCCGGACACTGAAGCTTTCTTT
d_gene: TRBD2; abundance: -; j_gene: TRBJ2-2; v_gene: TRBV7-6; CDR3aa: CASSLVAGGTGELFF; CDR3nt: TGTGCCAGCAGCTTAGTTGCGGGAGGGACCGGGGAGCTGTTTTTT
d_gene: -; abundance: -; j_gene: TRBJ1-6; v_gene: TRBV9; CDR3aa: CASSVDHRSSYNSPLHF; CDR3nt: TGTGCCAGCAGCGTAGACCACAGGAGCTCCTATAATTCACCCCTCCACTTT
d_gene: TRBD2; abundance: -; j_gene: TRBJ2-1; v_gene: TRBV15; CDR3aa: CATSRDLGLLAGGPAYNEQFF; CDR3nt: TGTGCCACCAGCAGAGATTTAGGGTTACTAGCGGGAGGGCCAGCCTACAATGAGCAGTTCTTC
d_gene: -; abundance: -; j_gene: TRBJ1-2; v_gene: TRBV6-4; CDR3aa: CASSGGHSGQIGGYTF; CDR3nt: TGTGCCAGCAGTGGGGGACATTCGGGTCAAATCGGCGGCTACACCTTC
d_gene: TRBD2; abundance: few; j_gene: TRBJ2-1; v_gene: TRBV15; CDR3aa: CATSTPPTSGRALHNEQFF; CDR3nt: TGTGCCACCAGCACCCCTCCGACTAGCGGGAGGGCCCTACACAATGAGCAGTTCTTC
d_gene: -; abundance: few; j_gene: TRBJ2-7; v_gene: TRBV29-1; CDR3aa: CSAGVVSSYEQYF; CDR3nt: TGCAGCGCCGGGGTGGTAAGCTCCTACGAGCAGTACTTC
d_gene: -; abundance: -; j_gene: TRBJ1-1; v_gene: TRBV10-3; CDR3aa: CAISEPSGGERNTEAFF; CDR3nt: TGTGCCATCAGTGAGCCTAGCGGGGGGGAACGGAACACTGAAGCTTTCTTT
d_gene: -; abundance: -; j_gene: TRBJ1-2; v_gene: TRBV7-9; CDR3aa: CASSLEQGGYTF; CDR3nt: TGTGCCAGCAGCTTAGAACAGGGCGGCTACACCTTC
d_gene: -; abundance: once; j_gene: TRBJ2-5; v_gene: TRBV7-6; CDR3aa: CASSSGTGKETQYF; CDR3nt: TGTGCCAGCAGCTCCGGTACAGGGAAAGAGACCCAGTACTTC
d_gene: TRBD2; abundance: once; j_gene: TRBJ2-7; v_gene: TRBV29-1; CDR3aa: CSVAGTSYEQYF; CDR3nt: TGCAGCGTGGCCGGGACTAGCTACGAGCAGTACTTC
d_gene: -; abundance: -; j_gene: TRBJ2-3; v_gene: TRBV6-1; CDR3aa: CASSEGGDTQYF; CDR3nt: TGTGCCAGCAGTGAAGGAGGGGATACGCAGTATTTT
d_gene: TRBD2; abundance: -; j_gene: TRBJ2-7; v_gene: TRBV7-2; CDR3aa: CASSLSGSGGLHEQYF; CDR3nt: TGTGCCAGCAGCTTAAGCGGTAGCGGGGGATTACACGAGCAGTACTTC
d_gene: TRBD1; abundance: -; j_gene: TRBJ1-4; v_gene: TRBV11-2; CDR3aa: CASTRTGGVGTNEKLFF; CDR3nt: TGTGCCAGCACCCGGACAGGGGGGGTTGGAACTAATGAAAAACTGTTTTTT
d_gene: -; abundance: -; j_gene: TRBJ2-5; v_gene: TRBV10-1; CDR3aa: CASSEDSQETQYF; CDR3nt: TGCGCCAGCAGTGAGGACAGCCAAGAGACCCAGTACTTC
d_gene: TRBD2; abundance: -; j_gene: TRBJ2-3; v_gene: TRBV7-2; CDR3aa: CASSHGASGRADTQYF; CDR3nt: TGTGCCAGCAGCCACGGGGCTAGCGGGAGGGCGGATACGCAGTATTTT
d_gene: -; abundance: -; j_gene: TRBJ2-2; v_gene: TRBV9; CDR3aa: CASSVEASPTGELFF; CDR3nt: TGTGCCAGCAGCGTAGAGGCTAGCCCGACCGGGGAGCTGTTTTTT